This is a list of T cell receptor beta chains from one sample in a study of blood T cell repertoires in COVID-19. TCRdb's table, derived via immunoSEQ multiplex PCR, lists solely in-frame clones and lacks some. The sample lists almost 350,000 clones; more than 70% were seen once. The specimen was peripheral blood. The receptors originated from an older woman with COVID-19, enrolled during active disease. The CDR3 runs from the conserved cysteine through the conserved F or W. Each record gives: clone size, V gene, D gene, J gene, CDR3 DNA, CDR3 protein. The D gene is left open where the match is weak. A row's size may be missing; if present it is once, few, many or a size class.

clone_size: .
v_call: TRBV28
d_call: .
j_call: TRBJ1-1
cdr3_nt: TGTGCCAGCCCTCCCAACGCAGGGGCACCCCTGGTAGCTTTCTTT
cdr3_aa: CASPPNAGAPLVAFF

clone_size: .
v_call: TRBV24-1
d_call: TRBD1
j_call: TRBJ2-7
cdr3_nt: TGTGCCACCAGTGATTTACTGACGGACAGGGACTACGAGCAGTACTTC
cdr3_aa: CATSDLLTDRDYEQYF

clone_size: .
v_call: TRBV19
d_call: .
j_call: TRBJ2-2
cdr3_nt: TGTGCCAGTAGTATAGCAGGGCTGAGCACCGGGGAGCTGTTTTTT
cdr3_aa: CASSIAGLSTGELFF

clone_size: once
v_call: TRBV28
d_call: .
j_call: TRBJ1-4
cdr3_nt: TGTGCCAGCGGCTCATGGTTCGAAAAACTGTTTTTT
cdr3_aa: CASGSWFEKLFF

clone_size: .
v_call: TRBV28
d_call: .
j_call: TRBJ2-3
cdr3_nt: TGTGCCAGCAGTCCCTTCAACAGTGGCGGGGCGCAGTATTTT
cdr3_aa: CASSPFNSGGAQYF

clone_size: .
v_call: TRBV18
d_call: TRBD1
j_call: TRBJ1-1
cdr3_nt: TGTGCCAGCTCATCAGGGGGTGGGGAGAACACTGAAGCTTTCTTT
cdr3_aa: CASSSGGGENTEAFF

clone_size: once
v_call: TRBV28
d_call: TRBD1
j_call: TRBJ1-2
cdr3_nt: TGTGCCACCCGAGTGGGGACAGGGGTTAACTATGGCTACACCTTC
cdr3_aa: CATRVGTGVNYGYTF

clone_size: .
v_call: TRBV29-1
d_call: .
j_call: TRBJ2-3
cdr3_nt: TGCAGCGTTGAAAGGCTAGGAGGCACAGATACGCAGTATTTT
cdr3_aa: CSVERLGGTDTQYF

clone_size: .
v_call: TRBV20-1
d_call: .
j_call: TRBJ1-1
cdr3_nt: TGCAGTGCCGCCGATGGGGGCTTCGCTTTCTTT
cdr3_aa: CSAADGGFAFF

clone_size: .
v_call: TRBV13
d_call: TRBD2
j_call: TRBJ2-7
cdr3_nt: TGTGCCAGCAGCTTCGGGAGGGGGGGTTCCTACGAGCAGTACTTC
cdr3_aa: CASSFGRGGSYEQYF

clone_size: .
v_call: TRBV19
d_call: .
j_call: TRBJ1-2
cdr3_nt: TGTGCCAGTAGGGAAAGGGGGACTAACTATGGCTACACCTTC
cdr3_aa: CASRERGTNYGYTF

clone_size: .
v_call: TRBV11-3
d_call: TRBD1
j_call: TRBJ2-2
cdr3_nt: TGTGCCAGCAGCCTTACAGGGGCCGGGGAGCTGTTTTTT
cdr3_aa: CASSLTGAGELFF

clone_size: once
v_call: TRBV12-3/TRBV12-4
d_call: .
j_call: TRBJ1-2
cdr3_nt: TGTGCCAGCAGTTTTGGCGGACAAGGCTACACCTTC
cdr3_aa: CASSFGGQGYTF

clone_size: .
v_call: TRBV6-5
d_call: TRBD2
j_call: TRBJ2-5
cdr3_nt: TGTGCCAGCAATAGCGGGGGGTTCCAAGAGACCCAGTACTTC
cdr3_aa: CASNSGGFQETQYF

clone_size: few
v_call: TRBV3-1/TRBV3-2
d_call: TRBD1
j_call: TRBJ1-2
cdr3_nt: TGTGCCAGCAGCCAAGAGGGACAGGGAAGACCTAACTATGGCTACACCTTC
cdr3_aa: CASSQEGQGRPNYGYTF